The entry that follows covers one T cell receptor beta chain sequence. Its antigen is currently unknown. The germline V and J ends were trimmed by 4 bases and 8 bases, with 17 bases remaining between them. The CDR3 length is 15 residues. Germline CDR1 is LNHDA and CDR2 is SQIVND (reference sequence). The table came from immunoSEQ multiplex PCR; TCRdb's copy has only in-frame clones and leaves some out. In the table there are roughly 76,000 clones, 80% to 90% of which are singletons. Excluded were patients having autoimmune disease history or systemic immunosuppression. The record originates from a study of OX40 agonist ivuxolimab in advanced cancers. As for the study in general: Patients were dosed with the agonistic anti-OX40 (CD134) antibody ivuxolimab. Hepatocellular carcinoma, melanoma, renal cell or head and neck cancer affected the dose-escalation patients.

Findings of the study overall: Normalized expansion of T-cell clones was also low for some nonresponders.

The clonotype originates from an adult with an advanced solid tumor such as melanoma, head and neck, liver or kidney cancer. The sample in question was CD4+ or CD8+ T cells sorted from blood, obtained in a trial of the OX40 agonist ivuxolimab. This chain links TRBV19 with TRBJ1-4; a weak D match, TRBD1 (5 bases). DNA for the CDR3: TGTGCCAGTAGTACCCGACAGATCGGGTTGGAAAAACTGTTTTTT. This codes for CASSTRQIGLEKLFF.